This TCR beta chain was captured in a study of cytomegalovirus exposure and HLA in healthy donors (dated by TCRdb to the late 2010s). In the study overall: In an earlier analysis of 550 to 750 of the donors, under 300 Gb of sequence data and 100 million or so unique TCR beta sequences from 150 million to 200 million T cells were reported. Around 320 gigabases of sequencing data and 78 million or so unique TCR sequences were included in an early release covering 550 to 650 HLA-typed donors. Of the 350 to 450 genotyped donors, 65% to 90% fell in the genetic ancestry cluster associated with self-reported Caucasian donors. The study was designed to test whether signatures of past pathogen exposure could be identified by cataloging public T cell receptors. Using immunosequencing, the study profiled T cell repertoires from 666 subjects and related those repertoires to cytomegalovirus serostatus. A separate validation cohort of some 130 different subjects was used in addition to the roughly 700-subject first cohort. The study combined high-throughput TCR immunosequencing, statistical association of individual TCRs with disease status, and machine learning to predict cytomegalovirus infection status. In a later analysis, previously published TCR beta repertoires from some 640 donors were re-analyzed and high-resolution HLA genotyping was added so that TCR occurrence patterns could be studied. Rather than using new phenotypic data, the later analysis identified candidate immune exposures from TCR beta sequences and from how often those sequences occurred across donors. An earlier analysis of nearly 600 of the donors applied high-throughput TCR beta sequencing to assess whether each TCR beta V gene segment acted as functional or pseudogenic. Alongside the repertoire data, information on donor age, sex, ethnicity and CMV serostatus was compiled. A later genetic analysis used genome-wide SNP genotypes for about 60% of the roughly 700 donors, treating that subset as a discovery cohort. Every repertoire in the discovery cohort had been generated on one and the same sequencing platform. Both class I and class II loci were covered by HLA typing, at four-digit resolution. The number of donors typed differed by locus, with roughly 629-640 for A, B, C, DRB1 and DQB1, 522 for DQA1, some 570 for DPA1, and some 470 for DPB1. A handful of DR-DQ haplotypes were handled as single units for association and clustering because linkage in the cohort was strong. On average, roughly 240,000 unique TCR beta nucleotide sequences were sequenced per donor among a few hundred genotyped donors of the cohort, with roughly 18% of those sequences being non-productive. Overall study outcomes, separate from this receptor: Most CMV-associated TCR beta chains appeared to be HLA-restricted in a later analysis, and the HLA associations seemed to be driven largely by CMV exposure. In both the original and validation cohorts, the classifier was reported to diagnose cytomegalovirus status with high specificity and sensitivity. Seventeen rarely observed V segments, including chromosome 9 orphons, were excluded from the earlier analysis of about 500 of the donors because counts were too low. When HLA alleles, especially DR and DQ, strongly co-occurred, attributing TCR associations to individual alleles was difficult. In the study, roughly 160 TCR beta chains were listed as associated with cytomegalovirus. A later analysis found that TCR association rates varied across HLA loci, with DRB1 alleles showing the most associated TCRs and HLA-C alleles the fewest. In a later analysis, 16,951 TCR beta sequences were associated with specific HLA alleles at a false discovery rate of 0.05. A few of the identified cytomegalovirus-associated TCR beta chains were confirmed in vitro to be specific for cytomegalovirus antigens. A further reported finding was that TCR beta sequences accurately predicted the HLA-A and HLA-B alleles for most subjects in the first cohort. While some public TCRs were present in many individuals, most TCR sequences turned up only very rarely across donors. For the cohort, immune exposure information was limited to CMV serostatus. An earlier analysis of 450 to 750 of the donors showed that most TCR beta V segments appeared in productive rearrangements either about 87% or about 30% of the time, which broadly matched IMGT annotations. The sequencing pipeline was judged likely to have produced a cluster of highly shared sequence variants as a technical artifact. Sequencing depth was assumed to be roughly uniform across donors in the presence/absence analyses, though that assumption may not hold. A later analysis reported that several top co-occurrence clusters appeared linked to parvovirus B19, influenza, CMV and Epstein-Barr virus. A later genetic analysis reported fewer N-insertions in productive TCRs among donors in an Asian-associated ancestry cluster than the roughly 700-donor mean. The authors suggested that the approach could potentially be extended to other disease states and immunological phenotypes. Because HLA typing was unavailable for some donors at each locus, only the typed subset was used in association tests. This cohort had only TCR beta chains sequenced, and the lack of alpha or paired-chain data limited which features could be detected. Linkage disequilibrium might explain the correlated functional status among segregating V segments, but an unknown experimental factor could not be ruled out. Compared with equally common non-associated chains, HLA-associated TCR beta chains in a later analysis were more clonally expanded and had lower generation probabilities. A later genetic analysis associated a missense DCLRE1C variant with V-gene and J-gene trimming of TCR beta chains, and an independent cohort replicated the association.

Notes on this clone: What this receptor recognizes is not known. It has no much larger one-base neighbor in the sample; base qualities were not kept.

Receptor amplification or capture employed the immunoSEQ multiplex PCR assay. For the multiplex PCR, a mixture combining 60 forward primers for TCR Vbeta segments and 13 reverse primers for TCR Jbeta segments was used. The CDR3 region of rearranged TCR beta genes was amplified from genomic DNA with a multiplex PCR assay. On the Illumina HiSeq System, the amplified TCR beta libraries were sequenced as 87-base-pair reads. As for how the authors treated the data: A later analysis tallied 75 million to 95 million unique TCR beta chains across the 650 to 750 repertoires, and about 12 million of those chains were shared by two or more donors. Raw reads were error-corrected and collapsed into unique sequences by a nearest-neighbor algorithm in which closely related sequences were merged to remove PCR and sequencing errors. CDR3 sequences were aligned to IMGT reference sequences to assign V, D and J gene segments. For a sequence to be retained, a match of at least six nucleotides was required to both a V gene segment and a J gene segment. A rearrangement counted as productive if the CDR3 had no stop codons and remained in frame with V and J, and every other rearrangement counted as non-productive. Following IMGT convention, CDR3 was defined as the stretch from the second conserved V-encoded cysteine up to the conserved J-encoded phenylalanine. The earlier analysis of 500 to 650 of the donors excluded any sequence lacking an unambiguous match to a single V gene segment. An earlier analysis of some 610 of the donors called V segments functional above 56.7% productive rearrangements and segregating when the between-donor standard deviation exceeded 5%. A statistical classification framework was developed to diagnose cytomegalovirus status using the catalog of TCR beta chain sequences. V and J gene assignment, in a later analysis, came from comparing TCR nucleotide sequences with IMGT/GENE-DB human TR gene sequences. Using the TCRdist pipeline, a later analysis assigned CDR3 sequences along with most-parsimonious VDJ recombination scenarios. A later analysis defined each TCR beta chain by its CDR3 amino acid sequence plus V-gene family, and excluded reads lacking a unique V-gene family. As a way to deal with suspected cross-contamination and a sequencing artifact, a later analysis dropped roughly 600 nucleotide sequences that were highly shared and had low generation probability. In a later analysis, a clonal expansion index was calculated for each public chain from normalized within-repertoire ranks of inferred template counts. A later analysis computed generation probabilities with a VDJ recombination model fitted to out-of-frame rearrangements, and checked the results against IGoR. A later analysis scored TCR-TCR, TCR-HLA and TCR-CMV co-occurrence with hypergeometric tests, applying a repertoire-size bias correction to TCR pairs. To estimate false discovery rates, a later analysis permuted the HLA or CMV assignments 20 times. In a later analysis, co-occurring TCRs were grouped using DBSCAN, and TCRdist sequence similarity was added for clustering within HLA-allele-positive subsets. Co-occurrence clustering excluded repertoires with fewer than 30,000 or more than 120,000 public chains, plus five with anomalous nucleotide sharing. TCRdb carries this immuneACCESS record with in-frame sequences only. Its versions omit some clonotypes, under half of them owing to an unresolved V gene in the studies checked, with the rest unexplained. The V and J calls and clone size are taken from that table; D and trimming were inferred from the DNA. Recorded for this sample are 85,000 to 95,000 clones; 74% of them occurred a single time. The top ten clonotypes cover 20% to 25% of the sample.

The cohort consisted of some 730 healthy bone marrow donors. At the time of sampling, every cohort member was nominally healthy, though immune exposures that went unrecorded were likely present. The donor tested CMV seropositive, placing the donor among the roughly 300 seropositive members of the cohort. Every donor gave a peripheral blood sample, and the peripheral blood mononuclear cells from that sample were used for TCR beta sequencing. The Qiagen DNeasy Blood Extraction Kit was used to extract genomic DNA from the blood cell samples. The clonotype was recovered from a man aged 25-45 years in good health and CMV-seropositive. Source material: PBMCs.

The sequenced DNA is TGTGCCAGCAGACCTTTAGCGGCCGATTTGAACACTGAAGCTTTCTTT. Its amino acids are CASRPLAADLNTEAFF. Recombination joined TRBV27 with TRBJ1-1; the D gene is not confidently resolved. The junction shows trimming of 6 bases on V and 0 bases on J, plus 17 bases between the germline ends. The CDR3 covers 16 residues, taking in both the cysteine and the phenylalanine. The read is trimmed to its CDR3 DNA, 48 bases read in frame from base 1. CDR1 and CDR2 (MNHEY, SMNVEV) derive from the germline V gene (reference sequence).